One and the same sample provided the 16 T cell receptor beta chains below, sequenced in a study of shared clonotypes between healthy human individuals. Terminally differentiated effector memory CD45RA+ cells were excluded by CCR7 positive selection of CD45RO-negative cells. Libraries were prepared by immunoSEQ multiplex PCR; TCRdb keeps only in-frame clonotypes and omits some of them. There are about 1,900,000 clones in the sample; approximately 95% occur only once, and approximately 1.2% lies in the top ten. The material sequenced was naive CD8+ T cells sorted from blood. The receptor source for this set is a man aged 18-30 years in good health.

V and J are TRBV4-3 and TRBJ1-4; D is unresolved. The CDR3 sequence is 15 residues long. Germline V gene lookup returns CDR1 LGHNA and CDR2 YSLEER. The V end was cut by 0 bases, the J end by 7 bases, with 12 bases between. CDR3 residues: CASSQERLVGEKLFF. In DNA, the CDR3 is TGCGCCAGCAGCCAAGAACGACTTGTAGGTGAAAAACTGTTTTTT.

The chain is built from TRBV7-8 and TRBJ2-7; 10 bases map to TRBD2. The ends lost 2 bases at V and 2 bases at J; junction bases unmatched: 3. The CDR3 is 15 amino acids. CDR1 and CDR2 (germline): SGHVS, FQNEAQ. This chain's CDR3 is CASSLSLAGAYEQYF. In DNA form, the CDR3 reads TGTGCCAGCAGCTTATCGCTAGCGGGGGCCTACGAGCAGTACTTC.

The chain employs TRBV28 and TRBJ2-1; the D call may be TRBD1 or TRBD2 (6 bases each). The CDR3 has 15 residues. Germline CDR1 is MDHEN and CDR2 is SYDVKM. The V end was cut by 3 bases, the J end by 4 bases, with 13 bases between. The CDR3: CASSLRGEFYNEQFF. CDR3 DNA sequence: TGTGCCAGCAGTTTGAGGGGGGAGTTTTACAATGAGCAGTTCTTC.

The chain joins TRBV5-5 to TRBJ1-6; D gene uncertain. V lost 0 bases and J 3 bases, leaving 10 bases between the germline ends. Germline V gene sequence: CDR1 SGHKS, CDR2 YYEKEE (reference sequence). The CDR3 totals 16 residues. CDR3 region: CASSLEPHVYNSPLHF. The CDR3 bases are TGTGCCAGCAGCTTGGAACCCCACGTCTATAATTCACCCCTCCACTTT.

A single count supports this clone. The chain is built from TRBV6-1 and TRBJ1-6; unclear D gene. The CDR3 is 17 residues long. V lost 2 bases to trimming and J lost 0 bases, with 11 bases between them. CDR1 and CDR2 from the germline V gene are MNHNS and SASEGT. The CDR3 is CASSEISFSSYNSPLHF. In DNA, the CDR3 is TGTGCCAGCAGTGAAATCTCATTCAGCTCCTATAATTCACCCCTCCACTTT.

The chain has TRBV28 and TRBJ1-1; D is undetermined. CDR1 is MDHEN and CDR2 is SYDVKM in the germline V gene. The V end was cut by 4 bases, the J end by 2 bases, with 17 bases between. This CDR3 has 16 residues. CDR3 coding DNA: TGTGCCAGCAGTTCAACCGGGGTCCTGGGAAACACTGAAGCTTTCTTT. Its translation: CASSSTGVLGNTEAFF.

The genes are TRBV4-1 and TRBJ2-1; D is uncertain. CDR3 length equals 13 residues. V was shortened by 0 bases and J by 5 bases, with 5 bases between the two germline ends. CDR1 and CDR2 from the germline V gene are MGHRA and YSYEKL. The CDR3 is CASSQEPNNEQFF. CDR3 nucleotide sequence: TGCGCCAGCAGCCAAGAACCGAACAATGAGCAGTTCTTC.

This rearrangement joins TRBV6-6 to TRBJ1-2, with no clear D. Trimming pared 4 bases from V and 8 bases from J, leaving 11 bases between. This CDR3 spans 12 amino acids. Germline V gene lookup returns CDR1 MNHNY and CDR2 SVGAGI (reference sequence). The CDR3 loop reads CASSFAGWGYTF. The CDR3 DNA follows: TGTGCCAGCAGTTTCGCGGGTTGGGGCTACACCTTC.

The chain employs TRBV2 and TRBJ1-6, with no clear D. V was clipped by 6 bases and J by 8 bases, with 8 bases between them. Germline assignment: CDR1 SNHLY and CDR2 FYNNEI. The CDR3 spans 12 residues. The CDR3 reads CASSGLDSPLHF. CDR3 bases: TGTGCCAGCAGCGGACTGGATTCACCCCTCCACTTT.

J is TRBJ1-2 and V is TRBV10-2; maybe TRBD1 (6 bases). The V gene lost 4 bases and the J gene lost 9 bases, with 18 bases spanning the gap. CDR1 is WSHSY and CDR2 is SAAADI in the germline V gene. This CDR3 region has 14 residues. The CDR3 sequence is CASSVTGFHDSYTF. CDR3 DNA sequence: TGCGCCAGCAGTGTAACAGGGTTCCACGACAGCTACACCTTC.

The chain employs TRBV7-8 and TRBJ2-7; D gene uncertain. This CDR3 has 13 amino acids. Looked up from germline, CDR1 is SGHVS and CDR2 is FQNEAQ. V lost 2 bases and J lost 3, with 8 bases in between. The DNA for the CDR3 is TGTGCCAGCAGCTTATTAGGGAACTACGAGCAGTACTTC. This codes for CASSLLGNYEQYF.

The chain employs TRBV11-2 and TRBJ2-7; D is perhaps TRBD1 (8 bases). This CDR3 is 15 amino acids long. Germline V lookup: CDR1 SGHAT, CDR2 FQNNGV. Deletions cut 1 base from V and 5 bases from J, with 15 bases between. In DNA, the CDR3 is TGTGCCAGCAGCTTAGGGACAGGGAGGGTGGACGAGCAGTACTTC. Translating gives CASSLGTGRVDEQYF.

The chain joins TRBV4-1 to TRBJ1-1, with TRBD1 as a possible D gene (5 bases). CDR3 length: 15 amino acids. Deletions cut 3 bases from V and 5 bases from J, with 16 bases between. CDR1 MGHRA and CDR2 YSYEKL come from the germline V gene. The CDR3 region has the DNA TGCGCCAGCAGCCAGACCGGGACGGGGGTTACTGAAGCTTTCTTT. Its translation: CASSQTGTGVTEAFF.

This chain links TRBV6-1 with TRBJ2-5; 11 positions match TRBD1. With V trimmed by 7 bases and J by 2 bases, 3 bases remained unmatched. The CDR3 totals 14 residues. The germline V gene encodes CDR1 MNHNS and CDR2 SASEGT. DNA for the CDR3: TGTGCCAGCAAGGACAGGGGGCAACAAGAGACCCAGTACTTC. Protein: CASKDRGQQETQYF.

The rearrangement joins TRBV29-1 to TRBJ2-1, with TRBD2 matching 13 bases. Germline V gives CDR1 SQVTM, CDR2 ANQGSEA. The V gene end was trimmed by 7 bases and the J gene end by 2 bases; junction bases not matched to a gene: 5. The CDR3 has 15 amino acids. The CDR3 loop reads CSGTSGGGPYNEQFF. The CDR3 bases are TGCAGCGGTACTAGCGGGGGGGGACCCTACAATGAGCAGTTCTTC.

The chain carries TRBV7-4 and TRBJ1-2, with unresolved D. CDR1 is SGHVT, CDR2 SQSDAQ, per germline. V lost 5 bases, J lost 5 bases, and 9 bases lay in between. The CDR3 is 12 amino acids. The CDR3 here is CASSQKGYGYTF. The CDR3 nucleotides read TGTGCCAGCAGCCAGAAGGGTTATGGCTACACCTTC.